This TCR beta chain originates from a study of T cells of healthy individuals. The germline gives CDR1 SGHDN, CDR2 FVKESK. CDR3 size: 15 residues. V gave up 2 bases and J gave up 2 bases, with 12 bases separating them. Via MiXCR, TCRdb re-called the 5' RACE reads, giving one row per CDR3 protein. The table shows 100,000 or so distinct CDR3 sequences, with approximately 16% occurring only once. The V and J genes are TRBV14 and TRBJ2-5, with D hard to call. This clonotype originated in a human donor in good health. The CDR3 DNA sequence: TGTGCCAGCAGCCAACCCAGTCCGCTTCAAGAGACCCAGTACTTC. Translation gives CASSQPSPLQETQYF. Full variable domain (missing parts from reference TRBV14 and TRBJ2-5): EAGVTQFPSHSVIEKGQTVTLRCDPISGHDNLYWYRRVMGKEIKFLLHFVKESKQDESGMPNNRFLAERTGGTYSTLKVQPAELEDSGVYFCASSQPSPLQETQYFGPGTRLLVL.